This paragraph covers one TCR beta chain sequence. Its antigen is not known. The sample comes from a study of cytomegalovirus exposure and HLA in healthy donors. Findings and caveats of the study: Later analysis demonstrated an association between a missense DCLRE1C variant and TCR beta V- and J-gene trimming. TCR beta V segments were, for the most part, productive about 87% or about 30% of the time in an earlier analysis.

Amplification used 60 Vbeta primers and 13 Jbeta primers. Original processing notes: A later analysis counted approximately 80 million unique TCR beta chains, about 11 million shared. Profiling relied on immunoSEQ multiplex PCR, and the TCRdb table lists in-frame clones only, not all of them. V, J and clone size reflect that table, while D and trimming were determined from the DNA. The data hold 150,000 to 200,000 clones, with about 81% observed a single time. Every donor was a healthy person donating bone marrow. The CDR3 sequence is 13 residues long. V gave up 3 bases and J gave up 4 bases; unmatched junction bases: 0. Germline V gives CDR1 ENHRY, CDR2 SYGVKD.

The source material was PBMCs. This rearrangement joins TRBV10-3 to TRBJ1-2, with 9 bases lining up with TRBD1. This sequence originates from a woman aged 18-29 years in good health and CMV-seronegative. This chain's CDR3 is CAISEQGAYGYTF. DNA of the CDR3: TGTGCCATCAGTGAACAGGGGGCCTATGGCTACACCTTC.